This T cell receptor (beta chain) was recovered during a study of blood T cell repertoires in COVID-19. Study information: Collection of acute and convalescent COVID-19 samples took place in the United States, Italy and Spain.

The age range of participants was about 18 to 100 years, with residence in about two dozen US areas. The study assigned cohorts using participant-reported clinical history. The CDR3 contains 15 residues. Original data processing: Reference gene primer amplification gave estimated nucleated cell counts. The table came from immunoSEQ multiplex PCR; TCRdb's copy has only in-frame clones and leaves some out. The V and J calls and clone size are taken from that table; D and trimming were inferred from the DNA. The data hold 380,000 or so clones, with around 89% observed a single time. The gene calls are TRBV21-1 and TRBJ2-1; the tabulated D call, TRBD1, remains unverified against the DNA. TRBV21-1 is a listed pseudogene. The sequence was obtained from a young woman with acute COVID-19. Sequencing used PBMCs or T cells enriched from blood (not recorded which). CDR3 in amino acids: CASSKTLDRHNEQFF. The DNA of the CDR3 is TGTGCCAGCAGCAAAACGTTGGACAGGCACAATGAGCAGTTCTTC.